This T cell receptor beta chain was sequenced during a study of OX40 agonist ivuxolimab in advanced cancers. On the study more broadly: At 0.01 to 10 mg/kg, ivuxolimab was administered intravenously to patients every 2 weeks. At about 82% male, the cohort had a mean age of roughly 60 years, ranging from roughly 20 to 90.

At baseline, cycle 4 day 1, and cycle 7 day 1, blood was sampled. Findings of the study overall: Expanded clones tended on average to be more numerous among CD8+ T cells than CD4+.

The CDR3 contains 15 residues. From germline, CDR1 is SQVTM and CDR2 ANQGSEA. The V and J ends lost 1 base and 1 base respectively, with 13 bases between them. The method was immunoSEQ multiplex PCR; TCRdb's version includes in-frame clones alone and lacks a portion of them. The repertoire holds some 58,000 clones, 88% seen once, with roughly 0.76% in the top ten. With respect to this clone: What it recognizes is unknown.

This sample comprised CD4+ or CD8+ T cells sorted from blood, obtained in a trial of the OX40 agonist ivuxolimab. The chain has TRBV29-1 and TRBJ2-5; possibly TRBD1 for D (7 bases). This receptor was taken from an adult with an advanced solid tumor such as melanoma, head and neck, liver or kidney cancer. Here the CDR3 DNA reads TGCAGCGTTGAAGGGAGGGACAGTATCCAAGAGACCCAGTACTTC. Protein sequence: CSVEGRDSIQETQYF.